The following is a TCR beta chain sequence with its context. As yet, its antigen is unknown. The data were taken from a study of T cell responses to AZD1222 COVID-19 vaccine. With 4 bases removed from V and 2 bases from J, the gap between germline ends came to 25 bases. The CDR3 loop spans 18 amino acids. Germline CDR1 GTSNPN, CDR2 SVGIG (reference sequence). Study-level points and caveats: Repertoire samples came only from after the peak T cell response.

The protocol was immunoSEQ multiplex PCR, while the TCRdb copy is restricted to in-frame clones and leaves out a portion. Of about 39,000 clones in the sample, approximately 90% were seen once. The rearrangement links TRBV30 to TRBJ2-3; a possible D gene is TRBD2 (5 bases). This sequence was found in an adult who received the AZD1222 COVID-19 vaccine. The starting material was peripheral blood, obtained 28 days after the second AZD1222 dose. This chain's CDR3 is CAWKSGLFFPPPTDTQYF. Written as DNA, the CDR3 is TGTGCCTGGAAATCCGGACTTTTTTTCCCGCCCCCCACAGATACGCAGTATTTT.